This entry lists 27 T cell receptor beta chains sequenced from one sample in a study of blood T cell repertoires in COVID-19. The method was immunoSEQ multiplex PCR; TCRdb's version includes in-frame clones alone and lacks a portion of them. In the table there are some 290,000 clones, roughly 86% of which are singletons. Sequencing used PBMCs or T cells enriched from blood (not recorded which). All receptors derive from a woman in her thirties who had recovered from COVID-19.

The chain employs TRBV5-1 and TRBJ1-1; D might be TRBD1 (6 bases). This CDR3 is built from 15 residues. Germline values: CDR1 SGHRS, CDR2 YFSETQ. V lost 4 bases and J lost 2, with 15 bases in between. The CDR3 nucleotides read TGCGCCAGCAGCCTCTGGCGGACAGAAAACACTGAAGCTTTCTTT. As protein: CASSLWRTENTEAFF.

This clone was seen more than once but under ten times. This chain joins TRBV4-1 and TRBJ1-5; D not certain. The CDR3 contains 14 residues. Germline V gives CDR1 MGHRA, CDR2 YSYEKL. V gave up 1 base and J gave up 4 bases, with 8 bases separating them. Here the CDR3 reads CASSQVFFNQPQHF. The CDR3 DNA sequence: TGCGCCAGCAGCCAAGTTTTCTTTAATCAGCCCCAGCATTTT.

The chain combines TRBV10-3 with TRBJ2-5, with no clear D. Germline values: CDR1 ENHRY, CDR2 SYGVKD. Trimming took off 2 bases at V and 5 bases at J, with 6 bases between the two ends. This CDR3 contains 12 residues. The CDR3, as DNA: TGTGCCATCAGTGAGCCCGCGGAGACCCAGTACTTC. This translates into CAISEPAETQYF.

The chain couples TRBV5-1 to TRBJ2-7, with 11 bases that match TRBD1. Germline assignment: CDR1 SGHRS and CDR2 YFSETQ. The CDR3 runs to 15 residues. After removal of 4 bases from V and 4 bases from J, the junction contained 7 bases not matched to a gene. Written as DNA, the CDR3 is TGCGCCAGCAGCACGGGACAGGGGGTCGGGTACGAGCAGTACTTC. This gives the protein CASSTGQGVGYEQYF.

The chain links TRBV7-8 to TRBJ2-5; perhaps TRBD1 as D (6 bases). This CDR3 contains 13 residues. V was pared by 1 base and J by 5 bases, with 8 bases between. CDR1 and CDR2 from the germline V gene are SGHVS and FQNEAQ. CDR3 loop: CASSLDRDETQYF. The CDR3 DNA sequence: TGTGCCAGCAGCTTAGACAGGGATGAGACCCAGTACTTC.

The chain is built from TRBV5-1 and TRBJ2-2, with unresolved D. Trimming stripped 4 bases from V and 5 bases from J, with 15 bases between. Germline V lookup: CDR1 SGHRS, CDR2 YFSETQ. The CDR3 is 15 amino acids. CDR3 in DNA: TGCGCCAGCAGCCCTCGGGTCATAAAGACCGGGGAGCTGTTTTTT. Translation: CASSPRVIKTGELFF.

V is TRBV9 and J is TRBJ2-1; D is unclear. Germline CDR1 reads SGDLS; CDR2 reads YYNGEE. The CDR3 has 13 residues. The ends were cut back, 3 bases at V and 7 bases at J, with 11 bases in the middle. The CDR3 spells CASSAYQWNEQFF. The CDR3 bases are TGTGCCAGCAGCGCATATCAGTGGAATGAGCAGTTCTTC. Variable domain in full (rest from reference TRBV9 and TRBJ2-1): DSGVTQTPKHLITATGQRVTLRCSPRSGDLSVYWYQQSLDQGLQFLIQYYNGEERAKGNILERFSAQQFPDLHSELNLSSLELGDSALYFCASSAYQWNEQFFGPGTRLTVL.

The chain uses TRBV4-1 and TRBJ1-2; 7 bases are a match to TRBD1. The CDR3 has 15 residues. In germline, CDR1 is MGHRA, CDR2 YSYEKL. The V segment lost 6 bases and the J segment 1 base; nucleotides outside the gene matches: 8. In nucleotides, the CDR3 is TGCGCCAGCAGGGGGCGGGGACAGATTAACTATGGCTACACCTTC. Its translation: CASRGRGQINYGYTF.

The rearrangement links TRBV19 to TRBJ2-3; 14 bases are a match to TRBD2. The germline V gene encodes CDR1 LNHDA and CDR2 SQIVND (reference sequence). CDR3 length: 16 residues. V lost 4 bases and J lost 4; bases outside the gene matches: 4. CDR3 coding DNA: TGTGCCAGTAGTACGACTAGCGGGAGGGCAGCAGATACGCAGTATTTT. The encoded protein is CASSTTSGRAADTQYF.

V and J are TRBV18 and TRBJ2-3; D call uncertain. The V gene's germline CDR1 is KGHSH and CDR2 LQKENI. CDR3 size: 15 residues. V lost 2 bases to trimming and J lost 0 bases, with 9 bases between them. CDR3 residues: CASSPTTLSTDTQYF. The CDR3, as DNA: TGTGCCAGCTCACCAACGACATTGAGCACAGATACGCAGTATTTT.

The chain carries TRBV6-5 and TRBJ1-2; D call uncertain. Germline lookup yields CDR1 MNHEY and CDR2 SVGAGI. CDR3 length: 13 residues. The ends were cut back, 0 bases at V and 7 bases at J, with 9 bases in the middle. The CDR3 DNA follows: TGTGCCAGCAGTTACTCCCGGGGAAGTGGCTACACCTTC. Translation gives CASSYSRGSGYTF.

This clone was counted once. The chain couples TRBV4-2 to TRBJ2-1, with 14 bases matching TRBD2. The CDR3 is made up of 15 amino acids. Germline trimming cut 4 bases from V and 8 bases from J; bases unmatched to any gene: 4. CDR1 is LGHNA and CDR2 is YNFKEQ in the germline V gene. As DNA, the CDR3 is TGTGCCAGCAGCCTAGGGACTAGCGGGGGTGATGAGCAGTTCTTC. Protein product: CASSLGTSGGDEQFF.

The chain recombines TRBV6-2 or TRBV6-3 with TRBJ2-5; a weak D match, TRBD1 (8 bases). The V gene lost 5 bases and the J gene lost 4 bases, with 11 bases spanning the gap. From germline, CDR1 is MNHEY and CDR2 SVGEGT. The CDR3 extends over 13 amino acids. CDR3 region: CASSNRGGETQYF. Here the CDR3 DNA reads TGTGCCAGCAGTAACAGGGGGGGAGAGACCCAGTACTTC.

This clone appeared a single time. The chain combines TRBV19 with TRBJ2-5; tentative D call: TRBD2 (5 bases). Trimming removed 6 bases from V and 2 bases from J, with 10 bases in between. This CDR3 spans 13 amino acids. The V gene's germline CDR1 is LNHDA and CDR2 SQIVND (reference sequence). The CDR3, as DNA: TGTGCCAGTAGCGGAGGAGCTCAAGAGACCCAGTACTTC. Its translation: CASSGGAQETQYF.

A note on this clone: Other DNA sequences in the sample encode the same CDR3. This chain connects TRBV28 to TRBJ1-5; D perhaps matches TRBD1 (5 bases). CDR3 length: 14 residues. V was cut by 2 bases and J by 2 bases, with 7 bases left in between. Germline V gene data show CDR1 as MDHEN and CDR2 as SYDVKM. CDR3 amino acids: CASSLRGGNQPQHF. The CDR3 DNA reads as TGTGCCAGCAGTTTAAGGGGCGGCAATCAGCCCCAGCATTTT.

The chain combines TRBV9 with TRBJ1-1; a weak D match, TRBD1 (5 bases). Germline CDR1 SGDLS, CDR2 YYNGEE. Trimming took 4 bases from V and 1 from J, leaving 11 bases between them. The CDR3 is 14 amino acids. The CDR3 spells CASSTTGQNTEAFF. The CDR3 DNA reads TGTGCCAGCAGCACGACCGGACAGAACACTGAAGCTTTCTTT.

V gene TRBV5-1 combines with J gene TRBJ2-7, with 9 bases fitting TRBD2. With V trimmed by 4 bases and J by 12 bases, 8 bases remained unmatched. CDR1 and CDR2 (germline): SGHRS, YFSETQ. The length of the CDR3 is 12 residues. Here the CDR3 reads CASSPDSGRVYF. The CDR3 nucleotides read TGCGCCAGCAGCCCGGATAGCGGGAGAGTGTACTTC.

This rearrangement joins TRBV11-2 to TRBJ2-1; maybe TRBD2 (6 bases). CDR1 and CDR2 from the germline V gene are SGHAT and FQNNGV. This CDR3 is 16 amino acids long. The V end was cut by 4 bases, the J end by 0 bases, with 13 bases between. CDR3 bases: TGTGCCAGCAGCTATGGGGCGGGAAGCTCCTACAATGAGCAGTTCTTC. Translation: CASSYGAGSSYNEQFF.

The gene calls are TRBV15 and TRBJ1-5; D is unresolved. Germline loops: CDR1 LNHNV, CDR2 YYDKDF (reference sequence). The CDR3 loop spans 16 amino acids. The V and J ends lost 1 base and 7 bases respectively, with 17 bases between them. CDR3 region: CATSRGGWPGGQPQHF. CDR3 in DNA: TGTGCCACCAGCAGAGGAGGGTGGCCTGGTGGCCAGCCCCAGCATTTT. Full variable domain (outside the CDR3, taken from reference TRBV15 and TRBJ1-5): DAMVIQNPRYQVTQFGKPVTLSCSQTLNHNVMYWYQQKSSQAPKLLFHYYDKDFNNEADTPDNFQSRRPNTSFCFLDIRSPGLGDTAMYLCATSRGGWPGGQPQHFGDGTRLSIL.

The chain joins TRBV6-5 to TRBJ1-3; D possibly corresponds to TRBD1 (6 bases). The ends were cut back, 2 bases at V and 0 bases at J, with 11 bases in the middle. Germline V CDR1 and CDR2: MNHEY, SVGAGI. The CDR3 contains 16 residues. The DNA of the CDR3 is TGTGCCAGCAGTTACGGGCAGGGGTACTCTGGAAACACCATATATTTT. Translated, it gives CASSYGQGYSGNTIYF.

The chain couples TRBV19 to TRBJ1-4; 8 nucleotides line up with TRBD1. Trimming removed 5 bases from V and 5 bases from J; junction bases left unmatched: 10. This CDR3 region has 16 residues. The germline V gene has CDR1 LNHDA and CDR2 SQIVND (reference sequence). The CDR3 DNA follows: TGTGCCAGTAGTCCACCCCGACAGGGGAGGAATGAAAAACTGTTTTTT. It translates to CASSPPRQGRNEKLFF.

The chain links TRBV4-1 to TRBJ1-4, with 7 bases fitting TRBD1. V trimming: 4 bases; J trimming: 0 bases; junction bases outside the gene matches: 23. Germline CDR1 MGHRA, CDR2 YSYEKL. The CDR3 loop spans 22 amino acids. CDR3 sequence reads: CASSPRQGTIPNHKTTNEKLFF. CDR3 nucleotide sequence: TGCGCCAGCAGCCCCCGACAGGGCACTATACCGAACCATAAAACAACTAATGAAAAACTGTTTTTT.

The chain carries TRBV5-8 and TRBJ2-2, with 7 bases aligning to TRBD1. V was pared by 1 base and J by 5 bases, with 5 bases of the junction left unmatched. This CDR3 has 15 amino acids. Germline-derived CDR1 and CDR2 are SGHTS and YDEGEE. CDR3 residues: CASSLRGRWTGELFF. The CDR3 DNA follows: TGTGCCAGCAGCTTGAGGGGGCGGTGGACCGGGGAGCTGTTTTTT.

The rearrangement joins TRBV19 to TRBJ1-6, with D hard to call. V gave up 7 bases and J gave up 0 bases, with 16 bases separating them. There are 17 residues in the CDR3. CDR1 and CDR2 from the germline V gene are LNHDA and SQIVND (reference sequence). DNA of the CDR3: TGTGCCAGTACTCCGGCCAGCGGGAGCTCCTATAATTCACCCCTCCACTTT. It yields the protein CASTPASGSSYNSPLHF.

A few counts support this clone. The chain is built from TRBV2 and TRBJ1-5; 12 nucleotides align to TRBD1. The CDR3 spans 16 residues. The trim removed 4 bases at V and 6 bases at J, leaving 7 bases unmatched. The germline CDR1 and CDR2 sequences are SNHLY and FYNNEI. CDR3: CASSGFGTGGGQPQHF. Here the CDR3 DNA reads TGTGCCAGCAGTGGCTTCGGGACAGGGGGCGGTCAGCCCCAGCATTTT.

The chain uses TRBV25-1 and TRBJ2-6, with D unclear. The CDR3 sequence is 16 residues long. Germline V lookup: CDR1 MGHDK, CDR2 SYGVNS. The V end lost 7 bases, the J end lost 0 bases, and 13 bases lay between the germline ends. CDR3 DNA: TGTGCCAGCACGGTCAACAGCCACTCTGGGGCCAACGTCCTGACTTTC. It encodes CASTVNSHSGANVLTF.

V is TRBV15 and J is TRBJ2-1, with 12 positions matching TRBD2. The CDR3 has 18 residues. The J segment lost 6 bases and the V segment lost 0 bases, leaving 9 bases of the junction unmatched. Germline loops: CDR1 LNHNV, CDR2 YYDKDF (reference sequence). Here the CDR3 reads CATSRDSLAGGPGNEQFF. The DNA of the CDR3 is TGTGCCACCAGCAGAGATTCCCTAGCGGGAGGGCCAGGCAATGAGCAGTTCTTC.